These 29 T cell receptor beta chains share one sample of origin, sequenced in a study of shared clonotypes between healthy human individuals. Generated by immunoSEQ multiplex PCR, the TCRdb table keeps only in-frame clones and is missing some. The repertoire holds about 820,000 clones, over 90% seen once, with more than 20% in the top ten. CD45RO-negative cells were positively selected for CCR7, leaving out terminally differentiated effector memory CD45RA+ cells. Sample: naive CD8+ T cells sorted from blood. All receptors derive from a man aged 25-40 years in good health.

This rearrangement joins TRBV5-5 to TRBJ2-7, with 8 bases that match TRBD1. CDR1 is SGHKS and CDR2 is YYEKEE in the germline V gene (reference sequence). The CDR3 sequence is 14 residues long. J lost 5 bases, V lost 3 bases, and 7 bases had no gene match. CDR3 DNA: TGTGCCAGCAGCTCAGCAGGGGGCATCGACGAGCAGTACTTC. Its protein product is CASSSAGGIDEQYF.

V gene TRBV6-1 combines with J gene TRBJ2-1; D not certain. V was clipped by 1 base and J by 0 bases, with 10 bases between them. The germline V gene has CDR1 MNHNS and CDR2 SASEGT. The CDR3 extends over 16 amino acids. The CDR3 DNA reads as TGTGCCAGCAGTGAAGAGGCCGTCAGCTCCTACAATGAGCAGTTCTTC. Translating gives CASSEEAVSSYNEQFF.

The V and J genes are TRBV5-4 and TRBJ2-2, with TRBD2 matching over 10 bases. V gave up 0 bases and J gave up 3 bases; unmatched junction bases: 5. In germline, CDR1 is SGHNT, CDR2 YYREEE (reference sequence). This CDR3 region has 17 residues. The chain's CDR3 is CASSLESGRDYTGELFF. CDR3 coding DNA: TGTGCCAGCAGCTTGGAAAGCGGGAGGGACTACACCGGGGAGCTGTTTTTT. Full variable domain (rest looked up from reference TRBV5-4 and TRBJ2-2): ETGVTQSPTHLIKTRGQQVTLRCSSQSGHNTVSWYQQALGQGPQFIFQYYREEENGRGNFPPRFSGLQFPNYSSELNVNALELDDSALYLCASSLESGRDYTGELFFGEGSRLTVL.

The chain employs TRBV4-1 and TRBJ2-5, with 8 bases aligning to TRBD1. Germline V CDR1 and CDR2: MGHRA, YSYEKL. The length of the CDR3 is 14 residues. Trimming cost V 1 base and J 5 bases; bases outside gene matches: 3. The CDR3 nucleotides are TGCGCCAGCAGCCAAGGCCAGGGGGCTGAGACCCAGTACTTC. This sequence encodes CASSQGQGAETQYF.

The chain combines TRBV15 with TRBJ2-1, with D maybe TRBD2 (7 bases). The CDR3 length is 14 residues. The ends were cut back, 8 bases at V and 10 bases at J, with 21 bases in the middle. Per germline, CDR1 LNHNV and CDR2 YYDKDF (reference sequence). CDR3 residues: CATRIGTPGGEQFF. The CDR3 DNA reads as TGTGCCACCCGGATAGGAACTCCGGGGGGCGAGCAGTTCTTC.

V gene TRBV14 combines with J gene TRBJ2-1; no firm D call. V lost 4 bases to trimming and J lost 1 base, with 8 bases between them. The CDR3 consists of 14 residues. Germline CDR1 and CDR2: SGHDN and FVKESK. The CDR3 nucleotides are TGTGCCAGCAGCCGTACCTTGTCCTACAATGAGCAGTTCTTC. Amino acids: CASSRTLSYNEQFF.

CDR3 protein: CASSSTSGENTGELFF. In nucleotides, the CDR3 is TGTGCCAGCAGCTCGACTAGCGGGGAAAACACCGGGGAGCTGTTTTTT. The chain couples TRBV11-3 to TRBJ2-2, with 11 bases that match TRBD2. V shed 4 bases and J 2 bases; nucleotides not matched to a gene: 3. The CDR3 consists of 16 residues. The germline V gene has CDR1 SGHNT and CDR2 YENEEA.

The rearrangement uses TRBV7-9 and TRBJ1-4, with a possible D match to TRBD1 (6 bases). From germline, CDR1 is SEHNR and CDR2 FQNEAQ (reference sequence). With 7 bases removed from V and 5 bases from J, the gap between germline ends came to 14 bases. The CDR3 has 14 amino acids. DNA for the CDR3: TGTGCCAGCACCCCATTTCAGGGGAATGAAAAACTGTTTTTT. This encodes CASTPFQGNEKLFF.

This clone has a handful of counts. The chain employs TRBV7-8 and TRBJ1-5, with 8 bases matching TRBD1. V shed 3 bases, J shed 9 bases, and the junction held 1 base outside the gene matches. Germline lookup yields CDR1 SGHVS and CDR2 FQNEAQ. The CDR3 is made up of 12 amino acids. The CDR3 bases are TGTGCCAGCAGCTTGGGGACAGGGCCCCAGCATTTT. This encodes CASSLGTGPQHF. The entire variable domain, with the rest obtained from reference TRBV7-8 and TRBJ1-5, is as follows: GAGVSQSPRYKVAKRGQDVALRCDPISGHVSLFWYQQALGQGPEFLTYFQNEAQLDKSGLPSDRFFAERPEGSVSTLKIQRTQQEDSAVYLCASSLGTGPQHFGDGTRLSIL.

The V call is TRBV29-1, the J call TRBJ2-1, with D perhaps TRBD1 (6 bases). Between the trimmed V and J ends, which lost 6 bases and 9 bases, there was a span of 18 bases. Germline-derived CDR1 and CDR2 are SQVTM and ANQGSEA. The CDR3 contains 13 residues. The CDR3 nucleotides read TGCAGCGTGGGGAGCACTCCGGACAGTGAGCAGTTCTTC. As protein: CSVGSTPDSEQFF.

The chain uses TRBV5-1 and TRBJ2-3; D not resolved. CDR1 and CDR2 from the germline V gene are SGHRS and YFSETQ. There are 15 residues in the CDR3. V was clipped by 4 bases and J by 0 bases, with 12 bases between them. This chain's CDR3 is CASSPILDSTDTQYF. The CDR3, as DNA: TGCGCCAGCAGCCCAATTCTTGATAGCACAGATACGCAGTATTTT. Together with reference TRBV5-1 and TRBJ2-3, the CDR3 gives the full variable domain: KAGVTQTPRYLIKTRGQQVTLSCSPISGHRSVSWYQQTPGQGLQFLFEYFSETQRNKGNFPGRFSGRQFSNSRSEMNVSTLELGDSALYLCASSPILDSTDTQYFGPGTRLTVL.

This chain connects TRBV7-9 to TRBJ2-4; 8 nucleotides line up with TRBD1. After removal of 2 bases from V and 2 bases from J, the junction contained 8 bases not matched to a gene. Germline assignment: CDR1 SEHNR and CDR2 FQNEAQ (reference sequence). The CDR3 contains 17 residues. The chain's CDR3 is CASSLPKDRASKNIQYF. In DNA form, the CDR3 reads TGTGCCAGCAGCTTACCGAAGGACAGGGCATCCAAAAACATTCAGTACTTC.

The J gene is TRBJ1-1, the V gene TRBV19; D not certain. V lost 6 bases to trimming and J lost 8 bases, with 13 bases between them. Germline V lookup: CDR1 LNHDA, CDR2 SQIVND (reference sequence). The CDR3 length is 12 residues. As DNA, the CDR3 is TGTGCCAGTAGCGGGTACAGTCGAGAAGCTTTCTTT. This translates into CASSGYSREAFF.

The chain combines TRBV7-8 with TRBJ2-3; TRBD1 or TRBD2 may be the D gene (5 bases each). CDR3 length equals 15 residues. With 5 bases removed from V and 0 bases from J, the gap between germline ends came to 12 bases. Looked up from germline, CDR1 is SGHVS and CDR2 is FQNEAQ. CDR3 nucleotide sequence: TGTGCCAGCAGCGAGAGGGGATCAAGCACAGATACGCAGTATTTT. This translates into CASSERGSSTDTQYF.

The CDR3 sequence is CASRQDGNQPQHF. For the CDR3, the DNA is TGTGCCAGCAGACAGGACGGCAATCAGCCCCAGCATTTT. The chain has TRBV7-9 and TRBJ1-5; D is possibly TRBD1 (5 bases). CDR1 is SEHNR, CDR2 FQNEAQ, per germline (reference sequence). This CDR3 is 13 amino acids long. V was clipped by 6 bases and J by 2 bases, with 8 bases between them. Together with reference TRBV7-9 and TRBJ1-5, the CDR3 gives the full variable domain: DTGVSQNPRHKITKRGQNVTFRCDPISEHNRLYWYRQTLGQGPEFLTYFQNEAQLEKSRLLSDRFSAERPKGSFSTLEIQRTEQGDSAMYLCASRQDGNQPQHFGDGTRLSIL.

The table lists this clone with a few counts. The chain is built from TRBV7-9 and TRBJ2-1; a possible D gene is TRBD2 (6 bases). Trimming pared 0 bases from V and 3 bases from J, leaving 9 bases between. The CDR3 has 15 amino acids. From germline, CDR1 is SEHNR and CDR2 FQNEAQ (reference sequence). The CDR3 is CASSLAGGLYNEQFF. CDR3 sequence (DNA): TGTGCCAGCAGCTTAGCGGGAGGACTCTACAATGAGCAGTTCTTC. Full variable domain (remainder filled in from reference TRBV7-9 and TRBJ2-1): DTGVSQNPRHKITKRGQNVTFRCDPISEHNRLYWYRQTLGQGPEFLTYFQNEAQLEKSRLLSDRFSAERPKGSFSTLEIQRTEQGDSAMYLCASSLAGGLYNEQFFGPGTRLTVL.

The V call is TRBV13, the J call TRBJ2-3; TRBD2 matches 14 bases. Germline CDR1 is PRHDT and CDR2 is FYEKMQ (reference sequence). V gave up 5 bases and J gave up 0 bases; unmatched junction bases: 7. The CDR3 has 18 amino acids. The CDR3 region is CASSAGTSGSPSTDTQYF. CDR3 in DNA: TGTGCCAGCAGCGCCGGGACTAGCGGGAGTCCTAGCACAGATACGCAGTATTTT.

The chain links TRBV7-9 to TRBJ2-7; 10 nucleotides align to TRBD2. CDR1 and CDR2 (germline): SEHNR, FQNEAQ (reference sequence). The V gene end was trimmed by 7 bases and the J gene end by 3 bases; junction bases not matched to a gene: 12. There are 16 residues in the CDR3. CDR3 residues: CASIPTSGLTNYEQYF. The CDR3 DNA reads as TGTGCCAGCATCCCGACTAGCGGGTTAACAAACTACGAGCAGTACTTC.

This clone has only a few counts. The chain is built from TRBV5-4 and TRBJ2-2; tentatively, D is TRBD1 (6 bases). Trimming removed 3 bases from V and 5 bases from J, with 14 bases in between. Germline V gives CDR1 SGHNT, CDR2 YYREEE (reference sequence). The CDR3 extends over 15 amino acids. DNA for the CDR3: TGTGCCAGCAGCTCAAACAGGGTAGATACCGGGGAGCTGTTTTTT. This gives the protein CASSSNRVDTGELFF.

This sequence joins TRBV29-1 and TRBJ2-7, with 7 bases matching TRBD1. Trimming took 2 bases from V and 3 from J; bases not matched to a gene: 10. The CDR3 runs 15 residues. Germline V gives CDR1 SQVTM, CDR2 ANQGSEA. CDR3 sequence: CSVELSGQENYEQYF. The CDR3 DNA sequence: TGCAGCGTTGAACTCTCTGGACAGGAGAACTACGAGCAGTACTTC.

On this clone itself: One end of the junction varies from germline; a read error may be responsible. The CDR3 here is CASSFGSSNEQFF. The CDR3, as DNA: TGTGCCAGCAGCTTCGGGTCCTCCAATGAGCAGTTCTTC. V is TRBV7-3 and J is TRBJ2-1, with D unresolved. CDR1 and CDR2 from the germline V gene are SGHTA and FQGTGA. This CDR3 has 13 residues.

This rearrangement joins TRBV5-1 to TRBJ2-5, with a tentative D call TRBD2 (5 bases). Looked up from germline, CDR1 is SGHRS and CDR2 is YFSETQ. Trimming cost V 7 bases and J 4 bases, with 14 bases left between them. There are 13 residues in the CDR3. CDR3 amino acids: CASGELLAETQYF. The CDR3, as DNA: TGCGCCAGCGGGGAGTTATTAGCAGAGACCCAGTACTTC.

This clone was recorded a few times. This chain uses TRBV20-1 with TRBJ2-4; D is perhaps TRBD1 (6 bases). The length of the CDR3 is 11 residues. Germline V CDR1 and CDR2: DFQATT, SNEGSKA (reference sequence). With 6 bases removed from V and 7 bases from J, the gap between germline ends came to 10 bases. CDR3 sequence reads: CSAGDTNIQYF. CDR3 nucleotides: TGCAGTGCAGGGGACACCAACATTCAGTACTTC.

The chain has TRBV19 and TRBJ2-2; D is unclear. This CDR3 comprises 20 residues. The germline V gene encodes CDR1 LNHDA and CDR2 SQIVND (reference sequence). Trimming stripped 2 bases from V and 2 bases from J, with 24 bases between. This chain's CDR3 is CASSIIPLGFPELNTGELFF. DNA of the CDR3: TGTGCCAGTAGTATAATCCCCCTCGGCTTCCCCGAACTAAACACCGGGGAGCTGTTTTTT.

CDR3 nucleotide sequence: TGTGCCAGCAGCTTTTTGCTGGGAGGTAGTACCGGGGAGCTGTTTTTT. It codes for CASSFLLGGSTGELFF. V and J are TRBV7-9 and TRBJ2-2; maybe TRBD2 (6 bases). CDR3 length equals 16 residues. Germline lookup yields CDR1 SEHNR and CDR2 FQNEAQ (reference sequence). Deletions cut 3 bases from V and 5 bases from J, with 16 bases between.

J is TRBJ2-7 and V is TRBV7-9, with 10 bases that match TRBD2. This CDR3 has 16 amino acids. The germline V gene encodes CDR1 SEHNR and CDR2 FQNEAQ (reference sequence). V lost 6 bases and J lost 5; bases outside the gene matches: 13. CDR3 coding DNA: TGTGCCAGCAGTTCTAATCTAGCGGGAGTGTATCACGAGCAGTACTTC. The encoded protein is CASSSNLAGVYHEQYF. The full variable domain, completed using reference TRBV7-9 and TRBJ2-7, is DTGVSQNPRHKITKRGQNVTFRCDPISEHNRLYWYRQTLGQGPEFLTYFQNEAQLEKSRLLSDRFSAERPKGSFSTLEIQRTEQGDSAMYLCASSSNLAGVYHEQYFGPGTRLTVT.

The chain links TRBV12-5 to TRBJ2-4; TRBD1 might be the D (6 bases). The CDR3 contains 13 residues. Germline V CDR1 and CDR2: LGHNT, FRNRAP. Trimming took off 1 base at V and 7 bases at J, with 8 bases between the two ends. CDR3 bases: TGTGCTAGTGGTTTGGGAAGGGGGAACATTCAGTACTTC. This translates into CASGLGRGNIQYF.

CDR3 coding DNA: TGCAGCGTTGGGGGACTAGCGGGAGTCGGGTCTTTTGATGAGCAGTTCTTC. It translates to CSVGGLAGVGSFDEQFF. The chain joins TRBV29-1 to TRBJ2-1; the match to TRBD2 covers 14 bases. The CDR3 is 17 amino acids. Germline trimming cut 4 bases from V and 8 bases from J; bases unmatched to any gene: 13. Germline V gene data show CDR1 as SQVTM and CDR2 as ANQGSEA.

The chain couples TRBV5-6 to TRBJ1-5; D is possibly TRBD1 (5 bases). The germline V gene encodes CDR1 SGHDT and CDR2 YYEEEE. This CDR3 spans 13 amino acids. V was cut by 4 bases and J by 2 bases, with 7 bases left in between. CDR3 protein: CASSPRGNQPQHF. DNA of the CDR3: TGTGCCAGCAGCCCCAGGGGCAATCAGCCCCAGCATTTT.